The 20 T cell receptor beta chains below were found in one sample sequenced in a study of cytomegalovirus exposure and HLA in healthy donors. The PCR employed 60 Vbeta primers together with 13 Jbeta primers. Some clones are missing from TCRdb's copy, which holds only in-frame ones; the method was immunoSEQ multiplex PCR. The sample contains over 150,000 clones, 65% to 90% of which appear only once. Input material: PBMCs. The receptor source for this set is a male donor in good health and CMV-seronegative.

V gene TRBV10-3 combines with J gene TRBJ2-7, with 8 bases aligning to TRBD1. Germline V gene sequence: CDR1 ENHRY, CDR2 SYGVKD. The CDR3 is made up of 15 amino acids. V gave up 2 bases and J gave up 0 bases; unmatched junction bases: 3. CDR3 sequence (DNA): TGTGCCATCAGTGAGATAACAGGGGGCTCCTACGAGCAGTACTTC. It specifies CAISEITGGSYEQYF.

The chain is built from TRBV10-3 and TRBJ2-2, with 10 bases fitting TRBD1. V dropped 7 bases and J dropped 6; count of bases not matched to a gene: 5. CDR1 is ENHRY and CDR2 is SYGVKD in the germline V gene. This CDR3 is built from 14 residues. The CDR3 region is CAITQDRGSGELFF. The CDR3 bases are TGTGCCATCACCCAGGACAGGGGGTCCGGGGAGCTGTTTTTT.

The chain links TRBV6-1 to TRBJ2-3, with D perhaps matching TRBD2 (6 bases). CDR1 and CDR2 (germline): MNHNS, SASEGT. CDR3 size: 16 residues. V lost 2 bases and J lost 1, with 13 bases in between. The CDR3 loop is CASSETLSGGTDTQYF. For the CDR3, the DNA is TGTGCCAGCAGTGAAACACTTTCGGGGGGCACAGATACGCAGTATTTT.

The CDR3 spells CASSPSGQGQGYTF. DNA of the CDR3: TGTGCCAGCAGCCCCTCGGGACAGGGGCAAGGCTACACCTTC. This rearrangement joins TRBV7-2 to TRBJ1-2; 10 bases match TRBD1. Trimming at V came to 5 bases and at J to 8 bases, leaving 8 bases not matched to a gene. Germline lookup yields CDR1 SGHTA and CDR2 FQGNSA. The CDR3 length is 14 residues.

This rearrangement joins TRBV30 to TRBJ2-7; weak D call: TRBD2 (6 bases). Germline V gene data show CDR1 as GTSNPN and CDR2 as SVGIG (reference sequence). The CDR3 is made up of 11 amino acids. V lost 6 bases, J lost 3 bases, and 9 bases lay in between. CDR3 region: CACGGYYEQYF. CDR3 nucleotide sequence: TGTGCCTGCGGGGGATACTACGAGCAGTACTTC. Looking up the rest from reference TRBV30 and TRBJ2-7 gives the full variable domain: SQTIHQWPATLVQPVGSPLSLECTVEGTSNPNLYWYRQAAGRGLQLLFYSVGIGQISSEVPQNLSASRPQDRQFILSSKKLLLSDSGFYLCACGGYYEQYFGPGTRLTVT.

The V gene is TRBV5-1, the J gene TRBJ1-1; D uncertain. Germline CDR1 and CDR2: SGHRS and YFSETQ. The CDR3 runs to 15 residues. The germline V and J ends were trimmed by 4 bases and 1 base, with 14 bases remaining between them. This CDR3 is CASSATGPGNTEAFF. The CDR3 DNA follows: TGCGCCAGCAGCGCCACTGGCCCGGGGAACACTGAAGCTTTCTTT.

This chain connects TRBV4-3 to TRBJ2-2, with D hard to call. This CDR3 spans 16 amino acids. The V end lost 1 base, the J end lost 4 bases, and 13 bases lay between the germline ends. The germline V gene has CDR1 LGHNA and CDR2 YSLEER. The CDR3 here is CASSQGTPVSTGELFF. CDR3 in DNA: TGCGCCAGCAGCCAAGGTACCCCGGTGAGCACCGGGGAGCTGTTTTTT.

This clone was seen just once. The chain has TRBV4-1 and TRBJ1-4; D remains ambiguous. The V and J ends lost 5 bases and 4 bases respectively, with 14 bases between them. Per germline, CDR1 MGHRA and CDR2 YSYEKL. This CDR3 spans 15 amino acids. The CDR3 loop reads CASSGYSSRNEKLFF. For the CDR3, the DNA is TGCGCCAGCAGCGGGTACAGCTCCCGTAATGAAAAACTGTTTTTT.

V gene TRBV7-9 combines with J gene TRBJ1-1, with no clear D. The CDR3 totals 16 residues. Germline lookup yields CDR1 SEHNR and CDR2 FQNEAQ (reference sequence). The V gene lost 4 bases and the J gene lost 7 bases, with 22 bases spanning the gap. The CDR3 here is CASSSPIGVDGFEAFF. CDR3 nucleotide sequence: TGTGCCAGCAGCTCCCCAATCGGGGTAGATGGGTTTGAAGCTTTCTTT.

The chain recombines TRBV6-6 with TRBJ1-6; 9 bases align to TRBD1. V was pared by 6 bases and J by 10 bases, with 7 bases of the junction left unmatched. This CDR3 is 14 amino acids long. Germline lookup yields CDR1 MNHNY and CDR2 SVGAGI (reference sequence). The CDR3 reads CASSGTGTESPLHF. The CDR3 nucleotides read TGTGCCAGCAGCGGGACAGGGACGGAGTCACCCCTCCACTTT.

The V call is TRBV19, the J call TRBJ2-7; TRBD1 might be the D (7 bases). V gave up 5 bases and J gave up 7 bases, with 21 bases separating them. Germline CDR1 reads LNHDA; CDR2 reads SQIVND (reference sequence). This CDR3 contains 15 residues. CDR3 bases: TGTGCCAGTAGTCCCGCCGGGACAGCGGGTAGAGAGCAGTACTTC. It specifies CASSPAGTAGREQYF. Complete variable domain (other parts from reference TRBV19 and TRBJ2-7): DGGITQSPKYLFRKEGQNVTLSCEQNLNHDAMYWYRQDPGQGLRLIYYSQIVNDFQKGDIAEGYSVSREKKESFPLTVTSAQKNPTAFYLCASSPAGTAGREQYFGPGTRLTVT.

V gene TRBV5-1 combines with J gene TRBJ2-7; D gene unclear. In germline, CDR1 is SGHRS, CDR2 YFSETQ. V was trimmed by 1 base and J by 0 bases, leaving 8 bases between them. This CDR3 comprises 14 residues. DNA of the CDR3: TGCGCCAGCAGCTTGCCCCACAGCTCCTACGAGCAGTACTTC. Its translation: CASSLPHSSYEQYF. The entire variable domain, with the rest obtained from reference TRBV5-1 and TRBJ2-7, is as follows: KAGVTQTPRYLIKTRGQQVTLSCSPISGHRSVSWYQQTPGQGLQFLFEYFSETQRNKGNFPGRFSGRQFSNSRSEMNVSTLELGDSALYLCASSLPHSSYEQYFGPGTRLTVT.

This chain connects TRBV4-1 to TRBJ2-7; weak D call: TRBD1 (5 bases). The CDR3 contains 16 residues. V was clipped by 0 bases and J by 4 bases, with 16 bases between them. The germline V gene encodes CDR1 MGHRA and CDR2 YSYEKL. The CDR3 is CASSQDGARVGYEQYF. As DNA, the CDR3 is TGCGCCAGCAGCCAAGATGGGGCCAGGGTCGGATACGAGCAGTACTTC.

Comment on this clone: The sample holds other DNA sequences that translate to the same CDR3. The CDR3 protein is CASSSVSGGEQFF. CDR3 DNA sequence: TGTGCCAGCAGCTCTGTGAGCGGGGGTGAGCAGTTCTTC. This chain connects TRBV5-4 to TRBJ2-1, with TRBD2 matching 8 bases. CDR3 length equals 13 residues. The germline gives CDR1 SGHNT, CDR2 YYREEE (reference sequence). V was clipped by 3 bases and J by 9 bases; unmatched bases: 5.

This clone turned up a few times. The chain uses TRBV5-1 and TRBJ1-4; weak D call: TRBD1 (5 bases). The CDR3 is 14 residues long. The V end lost 6 bases, the J end lost 3 bases, and 12 bases lay between the germline ends. From germline, CDR1 is SGHRS and CDR2 YFSETQ. CDR3 sequence: CASNQGFSNEKLFF. The CDR3 nucleotides read TGCGCCAGCAACCAGGGATTTTCTAATGAAAAACTGTTTTTT.

The table lists this clone with a few counts. The V and J genes are TRBV5-6 and TRBJ1-1; D unresolved. The length of the CDR3 is 14 residues. V was cut by 4 bases and J by 4 bases, with 14 bases left in between. The germline gives CDR1 SGHDT, CDR2 YYEEEE. This CDR3 is CASSPGMEVTEAFF. The CDR3 DNA sequence: TGTGCCAGCAGCCCGGGTATGGAAGTCACTGAAGCTTTCTTT. The whole variable domain, remainder taken from reference TRBV5-6 and TRBJ1-1, is DAGVTQSPTHLIKTRGQQVTLRCSPKSGHDTVSWYQQALGQGPQFIFQYYEEEERQRGNFPDRFSGHQFPNYSSELNVNALLLGDSALYLCASSPGMEVTEAFFGQGTRLTVV.

This clone was observed a handful of times. V gene TRBV6-4 combines with J gene TRBJ2-3; 9 bases map to TRBD1. The CDR3 has 15 amino acids. V was pared by 2 bases and J by 0 bases, with 0 bases of the junction left unmatched. The germline gives CDR1 MRHNA, CDR2 SNTAGT. Written as DNA, the CDR3 is TGTGCCAGCAGTGACGGGACAGGGAGCACAGATACGCAGTATTTT. It yields the protein CASSDGTGSTDTQYF.

The V and J genes are TRBV18 and TRBJ1-6, with 9 bases lining up with TRBD1. The CDR3 totals 15 residues. Germline V gene lookup returns CDR1 KGHSH and CDR2 LQKENI. Trimming at V came to 0 bases and at J to 10 bases, leaving 4 bases not matched to a gene. The CDR3 nucleotides read TGTGCCAGCTCACCACCGGGACAGGGCCGCTCACCCCTCCACTTT. Protein sequence: CASSPPGQGRSPLHF.

The chain is built from TRBV29-1 and TRBJ2-7; the match to TRBD1 covers 10 bases. Germline CDR1 SQVTM, CDR2 ANQGSEA. This CDR3 region has 12 residues. V dropped 6 bases and J dropped 4; count of bases not matched to a gene: 3. CDR3 sequence (DNA): TGCAGCGTCGGACAGGGGGGTTACGAGCAGTACTTC. Amino acid sequence: CSVGQGGYEQYF.

The rearrangement uses TRBV5-1 and TRBJ1-2; 10 bases match TRBD1. The CDR3 is 17 amino acids. V gave up 1 base and J gave up 4 bases; unmatched junction bases: 10. Per germline, CDR1 SGHRS and CDR2 YFSETQ. The CDR3 DNA reads TGCGCCAGCAGCTTGCTAGCGACAGGGGGCCTTGTCTATGGCTACACCTTC. Translated, it gives CASSLLATGGLVYGYTF.